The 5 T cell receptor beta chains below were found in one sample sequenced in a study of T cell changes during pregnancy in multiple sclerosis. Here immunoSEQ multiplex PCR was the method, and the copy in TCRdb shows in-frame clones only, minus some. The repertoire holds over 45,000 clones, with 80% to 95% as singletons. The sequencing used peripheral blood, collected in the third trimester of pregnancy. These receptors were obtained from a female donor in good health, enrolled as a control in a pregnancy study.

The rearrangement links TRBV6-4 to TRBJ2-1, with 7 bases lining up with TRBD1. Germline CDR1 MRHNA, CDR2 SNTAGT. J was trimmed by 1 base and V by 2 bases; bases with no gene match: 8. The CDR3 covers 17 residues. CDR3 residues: CASSDLPGQVSYNEQFF. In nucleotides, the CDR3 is TGTGCCAGCAGTGACCTCCCCGGACAGGTTTCCTACAATGAGCAGTTCTTC.

The CDR3 DNA reads as TGTGCCAGCAGCCTTGACAGCCCCTTGGACAATGAGCAGTTCTTC. Translating it yields CASSLDSPLDNEQFF. This rearrangement joins TRBV7-2 to TRBJ2-1; D might be TRBD1 (5 bases). CDR1 SGHTA and CDR2 FQGNSA come from the germline V gene. The CDR3 spans 15 residues. V was clipped by 5 bases and J by 5 bases, with 16 bases between them.

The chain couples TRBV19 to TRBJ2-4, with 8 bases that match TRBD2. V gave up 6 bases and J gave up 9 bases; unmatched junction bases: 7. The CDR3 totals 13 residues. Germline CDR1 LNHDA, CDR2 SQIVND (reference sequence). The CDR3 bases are TGTGCCAGTAGCGGGAGGGGGGACGGCATTCAGTACTTC. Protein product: CASSGRGDGIQYF.

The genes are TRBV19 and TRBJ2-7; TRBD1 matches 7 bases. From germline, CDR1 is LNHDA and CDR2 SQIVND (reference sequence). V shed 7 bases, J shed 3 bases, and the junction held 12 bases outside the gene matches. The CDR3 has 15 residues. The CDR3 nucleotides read TGTGCCAGTACCCTGGACGGGACAGTACGCTACGAGCAGTACTTC. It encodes CASTLDGTVRYEQYF.

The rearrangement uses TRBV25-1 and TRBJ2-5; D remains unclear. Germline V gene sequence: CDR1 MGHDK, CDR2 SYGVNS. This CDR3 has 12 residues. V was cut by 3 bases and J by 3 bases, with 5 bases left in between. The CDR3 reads CASSDPEETQYF. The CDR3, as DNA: TGTGCCAGCAGTGACCCAGAAGAGACCCAGTACTTC.